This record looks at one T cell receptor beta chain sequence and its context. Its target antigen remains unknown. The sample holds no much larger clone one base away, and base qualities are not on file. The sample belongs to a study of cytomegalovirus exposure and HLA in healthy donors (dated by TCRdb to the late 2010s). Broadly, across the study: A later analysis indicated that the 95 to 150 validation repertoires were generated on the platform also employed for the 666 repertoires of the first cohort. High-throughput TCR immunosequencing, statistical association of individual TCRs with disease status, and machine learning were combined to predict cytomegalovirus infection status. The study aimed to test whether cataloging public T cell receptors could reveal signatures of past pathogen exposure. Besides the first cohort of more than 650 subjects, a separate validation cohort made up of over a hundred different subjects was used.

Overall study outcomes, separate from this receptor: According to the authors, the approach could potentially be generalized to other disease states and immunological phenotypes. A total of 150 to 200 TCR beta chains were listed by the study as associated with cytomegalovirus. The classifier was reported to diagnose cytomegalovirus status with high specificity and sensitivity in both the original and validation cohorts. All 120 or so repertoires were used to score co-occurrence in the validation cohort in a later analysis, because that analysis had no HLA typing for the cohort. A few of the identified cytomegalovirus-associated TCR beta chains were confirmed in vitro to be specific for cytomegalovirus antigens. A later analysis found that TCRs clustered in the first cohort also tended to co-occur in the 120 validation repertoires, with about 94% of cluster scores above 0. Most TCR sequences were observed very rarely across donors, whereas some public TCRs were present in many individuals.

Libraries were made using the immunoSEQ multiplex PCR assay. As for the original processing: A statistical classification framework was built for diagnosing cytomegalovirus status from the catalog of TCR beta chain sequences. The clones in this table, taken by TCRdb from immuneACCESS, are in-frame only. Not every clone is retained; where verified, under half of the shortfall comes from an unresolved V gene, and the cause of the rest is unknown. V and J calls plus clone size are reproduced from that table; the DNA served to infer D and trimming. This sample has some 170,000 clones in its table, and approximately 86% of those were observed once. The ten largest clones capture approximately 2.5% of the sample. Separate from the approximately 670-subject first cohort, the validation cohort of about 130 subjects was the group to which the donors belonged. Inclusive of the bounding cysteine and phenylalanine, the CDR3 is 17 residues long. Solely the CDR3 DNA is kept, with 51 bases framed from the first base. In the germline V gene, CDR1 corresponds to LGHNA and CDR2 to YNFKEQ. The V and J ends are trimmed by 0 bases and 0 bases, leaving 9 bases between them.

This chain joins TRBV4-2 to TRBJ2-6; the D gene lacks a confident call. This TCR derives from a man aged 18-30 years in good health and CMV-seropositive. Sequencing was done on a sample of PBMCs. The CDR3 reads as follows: CASSQDGPFSGANVLTF. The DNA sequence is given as TGTGCCAGCAGCCAAGATGGCCCGTTCTCTGGGGCCAACGTCCTGACTTTC.